These 30 T cell receptor beta chains share one sample of origin, sequenced in a study of T cell changes during pregnancy in multiple sclerosis. Repertoires were generated with immunoSEQ multiplex PCR, while TCRdb's copy carries only in-frame clones and drops some. The sample carries approximately 110,000 clones, 90% to 95% recorded once. The sample was peripheral blood, taken after pregnancy. These receptors originate from a female donor with multiple sclerosis, enrolled in a pregnancy study.

The chain links TRBV19 to TRBJ2-7, with D maybe TRBD1 (5 bases). Germline loops: CDR1 LNHDA, CDR2 SQIVND (reference sequence). V lost 3 bases and J 3 bases, leaving 9 bases between the germline ends. CDR3 length: 13 residues. Here the CDR3 reads CASSMRQHYEQYF. CDR3 DNA: TGTGCCAGTAGTATGAGACAGCACTACGAGCAGTACTTC.

This sequence joins TRBV5-4 and TRBJ1-1; tentative D call: TRBD1 (5 bases). Trimming removed 4 bases from V and 1 base from J, with 5 bases in between. The germline CDR1 and CDR2 sequences are SGHNT and YYREEE (reference sequence). The CDR3 loop spans 12 amino acids. The CDR3 sequence: CASSGQNTEAFF. The CDR3 bases are TGTGCCAGCAGCGGACAGAACACTGAAGCTTTCTTT.

The V call is TRBV5-1, the J call TRBJ2-5, with a tentative D call TRBD1 (7 bases). The CDR3 is 13 residues long. The V and J ends lost 5 bases and 2 bases respectively, with 10 bases between them. Germline V gives CDR1 SGHRS, CDR2 YFSETQ. Here the CDR3 DNA reads TGCGCCAGCAGGGAGGGACAGCAAGAGACCCAGTACTTC. It translates to CASREGQQETQYF.

J is TRBJ1-1 and V is TRBV7-9; no clear D. The CDR3 consists of 12 residues. Germline V lookup: CDR1 SEHNR, CDR2 FQNEAQ (reference sequence). V gave up 10 bases and J gave up 0 bases, with 9 bases separating them. CDR3 coding DNA: TGTGCCATTGAAGACTTGAACACTGAAGCTTTCTTT. It is translated as CAIEDLNTEAFF. The full variable domain, rest sourced from reference TRBV7-9 and TRBJ1-1, is DTGVSQNPRHKITKRGQNVTFRCDPISEHNRLYWYRQTLGQGPEFLTYFQNEAQLEKSRLLSDRFSAERPKGSFSTLEIQRTEQGDSAMYLCAIEDLNTEAFFGQGTRLTVV.

This sequence joins TRBV7-9 and TRBJ1-1; D gene ambiguous. V gave up 5 bases and J gave up 0 bases, with 10 bases separating them. The germline CDR1 and CDR2 sequences are SEHNR and FQNEAQ (reference sequence). The CDR3 spans 14 residues. The CDR3 region has the DNA TGTGCCAGCAGCCCAGACACCTTGAACACTGAAGCTTTCTTT. This codes for CASSPDTLNTEAFF.

The chain couples TRBV2 to TRBJ2-2; 10 bases fit TRBD2. CDR1 is SNHLY and CDR2 is FYNNEI in the germline V gene. The junction had 15 bases not matched to a gene; V was cut back by 8 bases and J by 6 bases. The CDR3 has 17 amino acids. The CDR3 region is CASLRGLAGVWAGELFF. Here the CDR3 DNA reads TGTGCCAGCCTAAGGGGTCTAGCGGGGGTATGGGCCGGGGAGCTGTTTTTT.

This rearrangement joins TRBV5-8 to TRBJ1-5; no clear D gene. The length of the CDR3 is 16 residues. V was clipped by 0 bases and J by 0 bases, with 10 bases between them. In germline, CDR1 is SGHTS, CDR2 YDEGEE. CDR3 in DNA: TGTGCCAGCAGCTTGGCCAGCGGTTATAGCAATCAGCCCCAGCATTTT. As protein: CASSLASGYSNQPQHF.

The chain combines TRBV19 with TRBJ2-7; D is possibly TRBD1 (8 bases). This CDR3 is built from 15 residues. Trimming took off 4 bases at V and 4 bases at J, with 17 bases between the two ends. Germline assignment: CDR1 LNHDA and CDR2 SQIVND (reference sequence). CDR3 region: CASSKDREGQYEQYF. DNA for the CDR3: TGTGCCAGTAGTAAGGACAGGGAGGGACAGTACGAGCAGTACTTC. The full variable domain, completed using reference TRBV19 and TRBJ2-7, is DGGITQSPKYLFRKEGQNVTLSCEQNLNHDAMYWYRQDPGQGLRLIYYSQIVNDFQKGDIAEGYSVSREKKESFPLTVTSAQKNPTAFYLCASSKDREGQYEQYFGPGTRLTVT.

This chain links TRBV2 with TRBJ2-7, with 7 bases identical to TRBD1. The CDR3 consists of 14 residues. Germline CDR1 and CDR2: SNHLY and FYNNEI. Unmatched junction bases numbered 5, after V lost 6 bases and J lost 0 bases. The CDR3 sequence: CASSGDSNSYEQYF. The CDR3 region has the DNA TGTGCCAGCAGCGGGGACAGCAACTCCTACGAGCAGTACTTC.

This chain joins TRBV5-1 and TRBJ2-3, with TRBD2 matching over 9 bases. Unmatched junction bases numbered 18, after V lost 4 bases and J lost 6 bases. CDR1 and CDR2 from the germline V gene are SGHRS and YFSETQ. This CDR3 contains 18 residues. Written as DNA, the CDR3 is TGCGCCAGCAGCGGAGGCGCTTGGGCGGGGGGGCCGGGGGATACGCAGTATTTT. Amino acids: CASSGGAWAGGPGDTQYF.

This rearrangement joins TRBV19 to TRBJ1-2, with a tentative D call TRBD1 (5 bases). V was clipped by 1 base and J by 5 bases, with 8 bases between them. The CDR3 has 13 residues. CDR1 and CDR2 from the germline V gene are LNHDA and SQIVND (reference sequence). CDR3 sequence reads: CASSIGQSYGYTF. CDR3 sequence (DNA): TGTGCCAGTAGTATAGGACAGTCTTATGGCTACACCTTC. Complete variable domain (other parts from reference TRBV19 and TRBJ1-2): DGGITQSPKYLFRKEGQNVTLSCEQNLNHDAMYWYRQDPGQGLRLIYYSQIVNDFQKGDIAEGYSVSREKKESFPLTVTSAQKNPTAFYLCASSIGQSYGYTFGSGTRLTVV.

V and J are TRBV29-1 and TRBJ1-2; 7 nucleotides line up with TRBD1. Trimming removed 6 bases from V and 3 bases from J; junction bases left unmatched: 7. The CDR3 consists of 13 residues. CDR1 SQVTM and CDR2 ANQGSEA come from the germline V gene. The CDR3 here is CSVAGTVDYGYTF. DNA for the CDR3: TGCAGCGTCGCCGGGACAGTGGACTATGGCTACACCTTC.

The genes are TRBV6-6 and TRBJ1-6; no clear D gene. V dropped 6 bases and J dropped 5 bases, with 11 bases sitting between them. The CDR3 sequence is 14 residues long. Germline values: CDR1 MNHNY, CDR2 SVGAGI (reference sequence). CDR3: CASSGEANNSPLHF. The CDR3 region has the DNA TGTGCCAGCAGCGGCGAGGCGAATAATTCACCCCTCCACTTT.

This clone was counted only a few times. This rearrangement joins TRBV11-2 to TRBJ2-1, with 10 nucleotides matching TRBD2. The length of the CDR3 is 15 residues. CDR1 and CDR2 from the germline V gene are SGHAT and FQNNGV. V was pared by 5 bases and J by 4 bases, with 5 bases of the junction left unmatched. In nucleotides, the CDR3 is TGTGCCAGCAGCGGCATAGCGGGGGGATACAATGAGCAGTTCTTC. Its protein product is CASSGIAGGYNEQFF.

The chain links TRBV9 to TRBJ1-3; D is possibly TRBD1 (6 bases). The germline V and J ends were trimmed by 0 bases and 2 bases, with 12 bases remaining between them. CDR1 SGDLS and CDR2 YYNGEE come from the germline V gene. This CDR3 is 16 amino acids long. The CDR3 DNA reads as TGTGCCAGCAGCGTAGAGGGGGGGCCGGCTGGAAACACCATATATTTT. Translated: CASSVEGGPAGNTIYF.

This rearrangement joins TRBV5-6 to TRBJ1-2; 7 nucleotides match TRBD1. The V gene's germline CDR1 is SGHDT and CDR2 YYEEEE. After removal of 1 base from V and 7 bases from J, the junction contained 16 bases not matched to a gene. The CDR3 has 17 residues. CDR3 protein: CASSLHKREGAYGGYTF. The CDR3 nucleotides are TGTGCCAGCAGCTTGCACAAACGAGAGGGGGCTTACGGTGGCTACACCTTC. The full variable domain, its missing parts supplied by reference TRBV5-6 and TRBJ1-2, is DAGVTQSPTHLIKTRGQQVTLRCSPKSGHDTVSWYQQALGQGPQFIFQYYEEEERQRGNFPDRFSGHQFPNYSSELNVNALLLGDSALYLCASSLHKREGAYGGYTFGSGTRLTVV.

The V and J genes are TRBV7-2 and TRBJ1-5; 10 bases match TRBD1. Germline V gene data show CDR1 as SGHTA and CDR2 as FQGNSA. Trimming removed 7 bases from V and 5 bases from J; junction bases left unmatched: 5. The CDR3 runs 14 residues. CDR3 residues: CASNSGQGYQPQHF. DNA for the CDR3: TGTGCCAGCAACTCGGGACAGGGGTATCAGCCCCAGCATTTT.

The chain couples TRBV27 to TRBJ1-2; no clear D gene. Trimming shortened V by 3 bases and J by 12 bases, and 17 bases separated the two germline ends. Germline lookup yields CDR1 MNHEY and CDR2 SMNVEV (reference sequence). This CDR3 comprises 13 residues. In DNA form, the CDR3 reads TGTGCCAGCAGTTTTACGGACTCCGGCCCCCACACCTTC. Translating gives CASSFTDSGPHTF.

In DNA form, the CDR3 reads TGTGCCAGCAGTGGCTACAGGGTTGTAGATACGCAGTATTTT. This gives the protein CASSGYRVVDTQYF. V gene TRBV2 combines with J gene TRBJ2-3, with a tentative D call TRBD1 (6 bases). The V gene's germline CDR1 is SNHLY and CDR2 FYNNEI. V gave up 4 bases and J gave up 5 bases, with 13 bases separating them. The CDR3 is 14 amino acids.

This chain links TRBV6-5 with TRBJ1-1; D might be TRBD1 (5 bases). This CDR3 has 13 residues. Per germline, CDR1 MNHEY and CDR2 SVGAGI. V lost 6 bases to trimming and J lost 2 bases, with 10 bases between them. The chain's CDR3 is CASRAGQNTEAFF. The CDR3 DNA is TGTGCCAGCAGGGCAGGGCAAAACACTGAAGCTTTCTTT.

This clone was observed a handful of times. The chain joins TRBV25-1 to TRBJ1-2, with D unclear. The CDR3 is 12 amino acids. Germline CDR1 and CDR2: MGHDK and SYGVNS. Trimming removed 5 bases from V and 8 bases from J, with 12 bases in between. CDR3 bases: TGTGCCAGCAGTCAAGGAGGACCGGGCTACACCTTC. It yields the protein CASSQGGPGYTF.

J is TRBJ1-4 and V is TRBV5-1, with TRBD1 matching 8 bases. The length of the CDR3 is 15 residues. V shed 4 bases, J shed 6 bases, and the junction held 8 bases outside the gene matches. Germline V lookup: CDR1 SGHRS, CDR2 YFSETQ. DNA of the CDR3: TGCGCCAGCAGCGCTGGACAGGGTGGATATGAAAAACTGTTTTTT. Protein: CASSAGQGGYEKLFF.

The CDR3 is CASTDRVLGKQYF. The DNA for the CDR3 is TGTGCCAGCACCGACAGGGTCCTGGGAAAGCAGTACTTC. V is TRBV6-5 and J is TRBJ2-7; 7 positions agree with TRBD1. The CDR3 spans 13 residues. After removal of 7 bases from V and 8 bases from J, the junction contained 11 bases not matched to a gene. Per germline, CDR1 MNHEY and CDR2 SVGAGI.

This chain links TRBV28 with TRBJ1-2, with 12 bases matching TRBD1. V lost 7 bases and J lost 0; bases outside the gene matches: 9. This CDR3 contains 17 residues. CDR1 MDHEN and CDR2 SYDVKM come from the germline V gene. CDR3 in amino acids: CASTLPGQGATNYGYTF. The CDR3 DNA is TGTGCCAGCACCTTGCCGGGACAGGGGGCAACTAACTATGGCTACACCTTC.

The V and J genes are TRBV10-2 and TRBJ2-6; no firm D call. V was trimmed by 0 bases and J by 0 bases, leaving 18 bases between them. In germline, CDR1 is WSHSY, CDR2 SAAADI. This CDR3 is built from 20 residues. This CDR3 is CASSESPGDTVYSGANVLTF. Here the CDR3 DNA reads TGCGCCAGCAGTGAGTCACCTGGTGACACAGTGTACTCTGGGGCCAACGTCCTGACTTTC.

The chain recombines TRBV29-1 with TRBJ2-1, with 8 positions matching TRBD2. V was clipped by 4 bases and J by 10 bases; unmatched bases: 18. This CDR3 is 16 amino acids long. Germline V lookup: CDR1 SQVTM, CDR2 ANQGSEA. The CDR3 sequence is CSVGISSGGTVWEQFF. CDR3 in DNA: TGCAGCGTTGGGATTTCCAGCGGGGGTACAGTATGGGAGCAGTTCTTC.

V and J are TRBV2 and TRBJ1-5; a weak D match, TRBD1 (5 bases). Deletions cut 3 bases from V and 5 bases from J, with 14 bases between. The germline V gene has CDR1 SNHLY and CDR2 FYNNEI. The CDR3 is made up of 15 amino acids. CDR3 bases: TGTGCCAGCAGTGAGGGTTCGAGGGACTATCAGCCCCAGCATTTT. It specifies CASSEGSRDYQPQHF. Based on the CDR3 plus reference TRBV2 and TRBJ1-5, the full variable domain is EPEVTQTPSHQVTQMGQEVILRCVPISNHLYFYWYRQILGQKVEFLVSFYNNEISEKSEIFDDQFSVERPDGSNFTLKIRSTKLEDSAMYFCASSEGSRDYQPQHFGDGTRLSIL.

This sequence joins TRBV15 and TRBJ1-1; possible D gene TRBD1, 6 bases. In germline, CDR1 is LNHNV, CDR2 YYDKDF (reference sequence). The CDR3 contains 14 residues. The V end was cut by 8 bases, the J end by 1 base, with 14 bases between. The CDR3 nucleotides are TGTGCCACCCGGGGACAACGCGGGAACACTGAAGCTTTCTTT. It translates to CATRGQRGNTEAFF.

The J gene is TRBJ2-3, the V gene TRBV15; 15 bases map to TRBD2. V shed 1 base, J shed 4 bases, and the junction held 9 bases outside the gene matches. CDR1 and CDR2 from the germline V gene are LNHNV and YYDKDF (reference sequence). The CDR3 totals 19 residues. CDR3 amino acids: CATSRASGTSGGLADTQYF. Written as DNA, the CDR3 is TGTGCCACCAGCAGAGCTTCCGGGACTAGCGGGGGGTTGGCAGATACGCAGTATTTT.

The CDR3 region has the DNA TGTGCCAGCAGCTTGGAGGGGAGGAGCACCGGGGAGCTGTTTTTT. It yields the protein CASSLEGRSTGELFF. The genes are TRBV5-4 and TRBJ2-2; TRBD2 is a possible D gene (6 bases). Trimming removed 0 bases from V and 4 bases from J, with 10 bases in between. CDR3 length: 15 amino acids. Germline V CDR1 and CDR2: SGHNT, YYREEE (reference sequence).